This T cell receptor (beta chain) was retrieved from a study of OX40 agonist ivuxolimab in advanced cancers. Overall study context: In this cohort, patients received ivuxolimab, an agonistic anti-OX40 (CD134) antibody.

There are 20 residues in the CDR3. Germline V gene data show CDR1 as SGHVS and CDR2 as FQNEAQ. Unmatched junction bases numbered 17, after V lost 4 bases and J lost 0 bases. The assay was immunoSEQ multiplex PCR, and TCRdb's table has in-frame clones only and misses some. In the table there are about 80,000 clones, 85% to 95% of which are singletons. A remark on this clone: Its specificity is unknown.

Prior autoimmune disease or systemic immunosuppression barred patients. With baseline, cycle 4 day 1, and cycle 7 day 1 as timepoints, blood was sampled. Regarding the study as a whole: Among T cells, CD8+ cells averaged more expanded clones than CD4+ cells.

This sequence joins TRBV7-8 and TRBJ2-1; 8 positions match TRBD2. The starting material was CD4+ or CD8+ T cells sorted from blood, obtained in a trial of the OX40 agonist ivuxolimab. The clonotype comes from an adult with an advanced solid tumor such as melanoma, head and neck, liver or kidney cancer. Here the CDR3 reads CASSSRGGNSVQSSYNEQFF. The CDR3 region has the DNA TGTGCCAGCAGCTCCCGGGGGGGGAATAGCGTGCAGAGCTCCTACAATGAGCAGTTCTTC.